This TCR beta chain was documented in a study of T cell clonality in common variable immunodeficiency (dated by TCRdb to between 2014 and 2016). Findings and caveats that apply to the study as a whole: According to the authors, figuring out what caused the increased clonality in CVID would require sequencing the repertoires of T cell subpopulations. CVID subjects shared fewer TCRbeta clones with each other than healthy controls did (p < 0.0001). CVID TCRbeta sequences were reported to have fewer deletions and N-nucleotide insertions and to lack highly modified clones with 13 or more V deletions. Differences among patients in the CVID cohort limited the correlations between repertoire features and clinical complications. TCRbeta clonality was higher in CVID subjects than in healthy controls (t-test p = 0.018), and the increase was most characteristic of about a third of subjects. Despite equal DNA input, controls averaged roughly 80,000 unique sequences per sample versus about 32,000 in CVID samples.

Diagnosis of CVID followed standard criteria, namely serum IgG, IgA and/or IgM below the normal range together with specific antibody deficiency. There were some 42 subjects in the CVID group (roughly 30 male and 15 female), ranging in age from about 9 to 65 years, with a mean age of around 40. Most of the CVID patients and most of the healthy controls were of Caucasian heritage. Replacement immunoglobulin therapy had been administered to all CVID subjects for at least one year at the time of study participation. At blood collection, none of the CVID subjects was ill or on immunomodulatory or immunosuppressive medication. Heparinized peripheral whole blood samples of roughly 4.5 to 8 ml were collected from each donor. Genomic DNA from adults with common variable immune deficiency (CVID) and from healthy adult controls was the source for sequencing TCRbeta CDR3 repertoires. Diluted blood was density-centrifuged over Hypaque 1077 or Ficoll-Paque to isolate peripheral blood mononuclear cells. Genomic DNA was obtained from unsorted mononuclear cells using either Qiagen column purification or a centrifugation-based method.

Based on the germline V gene, the CDR1 and CDR2 sequences are SGHTA and FQGNSA. Its CDR3 holds 15 amino acids, cysteine through phenylalanine. Sequencing covers 36 bases of the CDR3, shown here with the frame starting at base 1. The trim is 1 base for V and 3 bases for J, with a gap of 12 bases between the germline ends. CVID samples and control samples contributed equivalent amounts of genomic DNA as sequencing input. For every sample, a 60 bp segment covering the rearranged TCRbeta CDR3 region was amplified and then sequenced. The immunoSEQ assay, a bias-corrected multiplex PCR combined with high-throughput sequencing, was used for TCRbeta amplification. For the original study's pipeline: Each unique nucleotide sequence was treated as a clone and annotated with V, D and J genes, copy number and frequency. Sequences were labeled productive if in frame, and non-productive if out of frame or containing stop codons. Clonality was calculated from Shannon's entropy as previously described. The predicted amino acid sequences of productive clones were used to derive mean CDR3 Kyte-Doolittle hydropathy. Using the R hclust function, scaled V gene usage was clustered hierarchically with Manhattan distance and complete linkage. Clone sharing by CDR3 amino acid sequence was assessed by resampling 12 repertoires per group over 100 rounds. The repertoires were screened for over 60 published EBV-specific TCRbeta sequences and approximately 230 published CMV-specific TCRbeta sequences. Analysis left out a couple of CVID samples that produced under 10,000 sequences, so around 40 CVID repertoires remained. This is the immuneACCESS table as TCRdb keeps it, with only in-frame sequences that have V and J called. A part of the clones is gone; compared with another copy, unresolved V genes explain less than half, and the rest is unexplained. V and J calls and clone size are as listed in that table; D and trimming were resolved from the DNA. The sample comprises over 30,000 clones, and every one was counted more than once. More than 25% of the sample is held by the ten biggest clonotypes.

This clone was seen a few times. Its antigen has not been determined. Read data end 3 residues before the CDR3 end; the end is taken from the germline J gene. This receptor was obtained from a human donor with common variable immunodeficiency. Sequencing was carried out using peripheral blood mononuclear cells. The chain is made from TRBV7-2 and TRBJ1-2; perhaps TRBD1 is the D gene, with 5 bases matching. The sequenced CDR3 bases are TGTGCCAGCAGCTTAGTAGGGGCGACTGACTATGGC. Its translation reads: CASSLVGATDYG. The CDR3 as a whole reads CASSLVGATDYGYTF.